This TCR beta chain derives from a study of cytomegalovirus exposure and HLA in healthy donors. With 60 Vbeta and 13 Jbeta primers, the PCR was carried out. The assay was immunoSEQ multiplex PCR, and TCRdb's table has in-frame clones only and misses some. Of about 200,000 clones listed, around 86% are singletons. Trimming at V came to 1 base and at J to 3 bases, leaving 3 bases not matched to a gene. The CDR3 covers 14 residues. The germline V gene has CDR1 SGHTA and CDR2 FQGNSA. This receptor was identified in a young woman in good health and CMV-seronegative. The genes are TRBV7-2 and TRBJ2-7; 7 bases match TRBD2. Material: PBMCs. CDR3 sequence reads: CASSLEAGYYEQYF. The CDR3 region has the DNA TGTGCCAGCAGCTTAGAAGCGGGGTACTACGAGCAGTACTTC.